Below, 20 T cell receptor beta chains from the same sample are listed, as sequenced in a study of breast tumors, draining lymph nodes, adjacent tissues (dated by TCRdb to 2016 to 2017). Lymph node samples came from the axillary draining lymph nodes of breast cancer patients. Library creation used multiplex PCR. The reads were generated on an Illumina HiSeq 2000. The public reads were reprocessed in TCRdb via fastp at Q25 and MiXCR, keeping in-frame beta chains. Rows with a matching CDR3 protein are joined into one entry that keeps the most common DNA and genes. For this sample the table gives about 220,000 distinct CDR3 sequences, of which about 34% were detected only once. The ten largest clones represent approximately 3.6% of the sample. The sample taken for sequencing was axillary lymph node tissue. The receptors derive from a female donor with breast cancer. Some clones in this sample may be carry-over from other donors' samples.

V gene TRBV7-3 combines with J gene TRBJ1-4; tentative D call: TRBD1 (5 bases). Germline assignment: CDR1 SGHTA and CDR2 FQGTGA. This CDR3 has 13 amino acids. Trimming stripped 6 bases from V and 5 bases from J, with 10 bases between. The CDR3 DNA is TGTGCCAGCAGTTCCAGGGTAAATGAAAAACTGTTTTTT. This codes for CASSSRVNEKLFF.

The CDR3: CASLGQTHTEAFF. The DNA of the CDR3 is TGTGCCAGTCTGGGACAGACCCACACTGAAGCTTTCTTT. This chain connects TRBV6-1 to TRBJ1-1, with 7 bases matching TRBD1. This CDR3 is built from 13 residues. Per the germline V gene, CDR1 is MNHNS and CDR2 is SASEGT. V lost 9 bases, J lost 3 bases, and 7 bases stayed unmatched.

The sample holds many counts of this clonotype. The V and J genes are TRBV3-1 and TRBJ2-1, with a possible D match to TRBD2 (6 bases). The ends were cut back, 3 bases at V and 9 bases at J, with 9 bases in the middle. This CDR3 is built from 12 residues. Germline V gene lookup returns CDR1 LGHDT and CDR2 YNNKEL (reference sequence). CDR3 DNA sequence: TGTGCCAGCAGCCAGACTAGGGGTGAGCAGTTCTTC. Amino acids: CASSQTRGEQFF.

The genes are TRBV2 and TRBJ2-7; no reliable D call. Germline-derived CDR1 and CDR2 are SNHLY and FYNNEI. Trimming pared 4 bases from V and 0 bases from J, leaving 10 bases between. CDR3 length: 14 amino acids. As DNA, the CDR3 is TGTGCCAGCAGTGCTCCAGGAGACTCCTACGAGCAGTACTTC. Translated: CASSAPGDSYEQYF. Complete variable domain (other parts from reference TRBV2 and TRBJ2-7): EPEVTQTPSHQVTQMGQEVILRCVPISNHLYFYWYRQILGQKVEFLVSFYNNEISEKSEIFDDQFSVERPDGSNFTLKIRSTKLEDSAMYFCASSAPGDSYEQYFGPGTRLTVT.

This clonotype was seen more than once but under ten times. With a much larger clone just one base away, this may be a read error. The rearrangement uses TRBV20-1 and TRBJ1-2, with no clear D. V was trimmed by 5 bases and J by 10 bases, leaving 20 bases between them. The CDR3 runs 13 residues. Germline values: CDR1 DFQATT, CDR2 SNEGSKA (reference sequence). The CDR3: CSAPRKRGKAYTF. The CDR3 region has the DNA TGCAGTGCTCCCCGGAAAAGAGGGAAAGCCTACACCTTC.

The rearrangement links TRBV20-1 to TRBJ2-1; D is possibly TRBD1 (7 bases). Looked up from germline, CDR1 is DFQATT and CDR2 is SNEGSKA (reference sequence). The V end lost 6 bases, the J end lost 9 bases, and 15 bases lay between the germline ends. The length of the CDR3 is 12 residues. The DNA of the CDR3 is TGCAGTGCCCTCGGAGGGGGCAGTGAGCAGTTCTTC. This gives the protein CSALGGGSEQFF.

The genes are TRBV7-9 and TRBJ2-4, with D unclear. Trimming removed 5 bases at V and 12 bases at J, with 20 bases between. The length of the CDR3 is 14 residues. CDR1 and CDR2 (germline): SEHNR, FQNEAQ (reference sequence). The CDR3 DNA reads as TGTGCCAGCAGCACCCTAGACCTCAAGTCCCGTCAGTACTTC. Translated: CASSTLDLKSRQYF.

In the case of this clonotype: A single base separates this from a much larger clone, so it may be a read error. The chain recombines TRBV5-4 with TRBJ1-5, with unresolved D. With 4 bases removed from V and 5 bases from J, the gap between germline ends came to 10 bases. Germline lookup yields CDR1 SGHNT and CDR2 YYREEE (reference sequence). The CDR3 sequence is 13 residues long. CDR3 bases: TGTGCCAGCAGCGCGGACCCCCATCAGCCCCAGCATTTT. Amino acids: CASSADPHQPQHF.

The chain employs TRBV11-2 and TRBJ2-7; 7 nucleotides align to TRBD1. The V and J ends lost 4 bases and 2 bases, in that order; junction bases with no gene match: 8. Per the germline V gene, CDR1 is SGHAT and CDR2 is FQNNGV. The CDR3 contains 15 residues. CDR3 DNA sequence: TGTGCCAGCAGCTCTCGGACAGGTTCTACCTACGAGCAGTACTTC. Amino acids: CASSSRTGSTYEQYF.

The V and J genes are TRBV28 and TRBJ1-4; D uncertain. Per the germline V gene, CDR1 is MDHEN and CDR2 is SYDVKM. V lost 5 bases and J lost 0, with 4 bases in between. The CDR3 extends over 13 amino acids. CDR3 residues: CASSDATNEKLFF. In DNA, the CDR3 is TGTGCCAGCAGTGACGCAACTAATGAAAAACTGTTTTTT.

This sequence joins TRBV5-1 and TRBJ2-3, with no clear D. CDR1 is SGHRS and CDR2 is YFSETQ in the germline V gene. The CDR3 length is 14 residues. The V end was cut by 1 base, the J end by 5 bases, with 11 bases between. DNA of the CDR3: TGCGCCAGCAGCTTGTCGGGCTTGGGAGATACGCAGTATTTT. Its protein product is CASSLSGLGDTQYF.

Only a few counts were recorded for this clonotype. The chain couples TRBV6-2 or TRBV6-3 to TRBJ2-1, with TRBD2 as a possible D gene (7 bases). V was pared by 7 bases and J by 13 bases, with 20 bases between. Germline assignment: CDR1 MNHEY and CDR2 SVGEGT. This CDR3 is built from 13 residues. CDR3 DNA sequence: TGTGCCAGCACGGACAGCGGGAAGGGTAGTCAGTTCTTC. This gives the protein CASTDSGKGSQFF.

To note about this clonotype: A much larger clonotype is one base distant, so this may be a read error. This chain joins TRBV12-3 or TRBV12-4 and TRBJ1-3, with D unresolved. The CDR3 contains 14 residues. CDR3 residues: CASNTGGRGNTVYF. The DNA of the CDR3 is TGTGCCAGCAATACCGGAGGCCGTGGAAACACCGTATATTTT.

This clonotype was found many times. The J gene is TRBJ1-5, the V gene TRBV20-1; no firm D call. This CDR3 is 14 amino acids long. V was trimmed by 3 bases and J by 0 bases, leaving 9 bases between them. Germline V CDR1 and CDR2: DFQATT, SNEGSKA (reference sequence). CDR3 nucleotides: TGCAGTGCTAGCTCAGTTTTTAGCAATCAGCCCCAGCATTTT. It specifies CSASSVFSNQPQHF.

This clonotype was counted many times. The DNA of the CDR3 is TGCGCCAGCAGCCGCCTGCCGGGACAGAATGAAAAACTGTTTTTT. Translation gives CASSRLPGQNEKLFF. The gene calls are TRBV4-1 and TRBJ1-4, with 7 bases that match TRBD1. CDR3 length equals 15 residues. Germline CDR1 is MGHRA and CDR2 is YSYEKL. Losses at the gene ends were 4 bases for V and 5 bases for J; bases not matched to a gene: 7.

This clonotype was recorded many times. The J gene is TRBJ1-6, the V gene TRBV18; D is possibly TRBD1 (6 bases). V was trimmed by 2 bases and J by 7 bases, leaving 15 bases between them. This CDR3 region has 16 residues. CDR1 and CDR2 from the germline V gene are KGHSH and LQKENI. The CDR3 bases are TGTGCCAGCTCACCAGATCAGAGGGGGTTCAATTCACCCCTCCACTTT. Translated, it gives CASSPDQRGFNSPLHF. Full variable domain (remainder filled in from reference TRBV18 and TRBJ1-6): NAGVMQNPRHLVRRRGQEARLRCSPMKGHSHVYWYRQLPEEGLKFMVYLQKENIIDESGMPKERFSAEFPKEGPSILRIQQVVRGDSAAYFCASSPDQRGFNSPLHFGNGTRLTVT.

This rearrangement joins TRBV20-1 to TRBJ2-5, with TRBD2 matching 15 bases. Losses at the gene ends were 3 bases for V and 4 bases for J; bases not matched to a gene: 9. The CDR3 consists of 17 residues. Germline loops: CDR1 DFQATT, CDR2 SNEGSKA (reference sequence). For the CDR3, the DNA is TGCAGTGCTAGTGGGGCAGGACTAGCGGGGGGGCGAGAGACCCAGTACTTC. Protein sequence: CSASGAGLAGGRETQYF.

J is TRBJ2-4 and V is TRBV6-1; 7 bases are a match to TRBD1. Per germline, CDR1 MNHNS and CDR2 SASEGT. V was pared by 5 bases and J by 0 bases, with 10 bases of the junction left unmatched. The length of the CDR3 is 17 residues. The CDR3: CASSHKGDRLAKNIQYF. In nucleotides, the CDR3 is TGTGCCAGCAGTCACAAAGGGGACAGACTAGCCAAAAACATTCAGTACTTC.

Points on this clonotype: This clone may be a read error of a much larger clone one base away. This rearrangement joins TRBV7-9 to TRBJ2-5; TRBD1 might be the D (6 bases). The CDR3 is 14 amino acids. Germline-derived CDR1 and CDR2 are SEHNR and FQNEAQ (reference sequence). The CDR3 here is CASSFNRDQGTQYF. CDR3 sequence (DNA): TGTGCCAGCAGCTTTAACAGGGACCAAGGGACCCAGTACTTC.

This clonotype was picked up a small number of times. This may come from a read error, since a much larger clone is one base off. This chain uses TRBV4-1 with TRBJ2-7; 13 bases are a match to TRBD2. The CDR3 consists of 15 residues. The germline CDR1 and CDR2 sequences are MGHRA and YSYEKL. In nucleotides, the CDR3 is TGCGCCAGCAGCCCCACTAGCGGGAGGGCCTACGGGCAGTACTTC. As protein: CASSPTSGRAYGQYF.